The entry that follows covers one TCR beta chain sequence. This clonotype was seen only once. There is no known antigen for this receptor. A read error may produce the germline difference seen at one junction end. This sample was taken from a study of blood T cells in healthy people across ages (dated by TCRdb to the mid-2010s). With regard to the full study: In model experiments, roughly one uniquely barcoded TCR beta cDNA molecule per two T cells was captured by template switching. Using deep sequencing normalized with unique cDNA molecular identifiers, the study measured how TCR beta repertoire diversity changes with age. The donors were split into four age groups: young (average about 15 years), middle-aged (39), aged (about 56) and long-lived (over 80). To avoid experimental bias, donors of different ages were spread randomly across the sequencing lanes. The study analyzed two additional independent replicas of 1 million unique cDNA reads from the same blood draw for two donors, one aged 18 to 30 and one aged 80 or older.

Its CDR3 holds 18 amino acids, cysteine through phenylalanine. The only DNA kept is the CDR3, 54 bases in frame from the first base. CDR1 DFQATT and CDR2 SNEGSKA were looked up in the germline V gene (reference sequence). Broad study findings and their caveats: Total diversity estimates from one million sequenced T cells were considered lower bounds and underestimates. A strong correlation was found between observed TCR beta diversity and the percentage of naive T cells measured by flow cytometry. Conclusive comparison of naive and antigen-experienced compartments was prevented by the profiling of bulk unsorted PBMCs. Because donor CMV infection status was unknown, age-related changes in expanded clonotypes were potentially confounded. Compared with the aged group, the long-lived group had more naive CD4+ T cells, fewer expanded clones and increased TCR diversity, suggesting age selection. Observed TCR beta diversity per million T cells fell roughly linearly with age, and a significant reduction was already apparent by age about 36.

The library was built by means of 5' RACE. Sequencing used an Illumina HiSeq 2500. A second roughly 6 to 11 cycle PCR used a sample-barcoded 5' primer and a J-beta primer mix. A unique molecular identifier was introduced onto each TCR beta cDNA molecule by a template-switch 5' adaptor carrying 12 random nucleotides. At least 3 million CDR3-containing paired-end reads were obtained from each sample. First-strand cDNA synthesis was performed from all RNA using the Mint cDNA synthesis kit, with priming by a TRBC-specific oligonucleotide. All cDNA was treated with uracil-DNA glycosylase and then went through a first 18-cycle PCR with the universal primers M1SS and BC2_uni_R. The original pipeline was this. Each sample was normalized by randomly selecting 1 million high-quality reads, each carrying a distinct molecular identifier. Instead of being binned into consensus sequences, reads that shared molecular identifiers were thrown out. MiTCR, run with a Q25 quality threshold and the strictest error-elimination algorithm, handled CDR3 identification, clonotype clustering and error correction. Lower-bound total TCR beta diversity was estimated with a nonparametric unseen species model using Euler transformation. TCRdb handled the public reads itself, with Q25 trimming in fastp and clone calling in MiXCR, and kept productive beta chains. Here each entry gathers all rows of one CDR3 protein and keeps the most common genes and DNA. These V and J calls are TCRdb output, not the study's own analysis. Within this sample are 710,000 or so distinct CDR3 sequences, with 32% of them counted one time only. The ten most abundant clones make up 15% of the sample.

The roughly 42 donors, aged about 6 to 90 years, were systemically healthy Caucasian individuals from Russia. Each donor gave about 9.7 milliliters of peripheral blood, drawn into EDTA-treated Vacutainer tubes. Ficoll-Paque density-gradient centrifugation was used to isolate PBMCs, with at least 6.5 million per sample. Total RNA, at least 6 micrograms per sample, was extracted from PBMCs with Trizol reagent. For every donor, flow cytometry on a PBMC aliquot measured the percentage of naive CD45RAhigh/CD27high T cells. This TCR derives from a woman older than 75 in good health. Donor details come from another sample of the same person, matched by shared clones. Sequenced input: blood. This chain joins TRBV20-1 to TRBJ1-5, and the D gene may be TRBD1, 5 bases matching. The DNA is TGCAGTGCTAGAGATGAGGTAGGAGGAGGCAGGGACGGGCAGCCCCGGCATTTT. Translated, it gives CSARDEVGGGRDGQPRHF.